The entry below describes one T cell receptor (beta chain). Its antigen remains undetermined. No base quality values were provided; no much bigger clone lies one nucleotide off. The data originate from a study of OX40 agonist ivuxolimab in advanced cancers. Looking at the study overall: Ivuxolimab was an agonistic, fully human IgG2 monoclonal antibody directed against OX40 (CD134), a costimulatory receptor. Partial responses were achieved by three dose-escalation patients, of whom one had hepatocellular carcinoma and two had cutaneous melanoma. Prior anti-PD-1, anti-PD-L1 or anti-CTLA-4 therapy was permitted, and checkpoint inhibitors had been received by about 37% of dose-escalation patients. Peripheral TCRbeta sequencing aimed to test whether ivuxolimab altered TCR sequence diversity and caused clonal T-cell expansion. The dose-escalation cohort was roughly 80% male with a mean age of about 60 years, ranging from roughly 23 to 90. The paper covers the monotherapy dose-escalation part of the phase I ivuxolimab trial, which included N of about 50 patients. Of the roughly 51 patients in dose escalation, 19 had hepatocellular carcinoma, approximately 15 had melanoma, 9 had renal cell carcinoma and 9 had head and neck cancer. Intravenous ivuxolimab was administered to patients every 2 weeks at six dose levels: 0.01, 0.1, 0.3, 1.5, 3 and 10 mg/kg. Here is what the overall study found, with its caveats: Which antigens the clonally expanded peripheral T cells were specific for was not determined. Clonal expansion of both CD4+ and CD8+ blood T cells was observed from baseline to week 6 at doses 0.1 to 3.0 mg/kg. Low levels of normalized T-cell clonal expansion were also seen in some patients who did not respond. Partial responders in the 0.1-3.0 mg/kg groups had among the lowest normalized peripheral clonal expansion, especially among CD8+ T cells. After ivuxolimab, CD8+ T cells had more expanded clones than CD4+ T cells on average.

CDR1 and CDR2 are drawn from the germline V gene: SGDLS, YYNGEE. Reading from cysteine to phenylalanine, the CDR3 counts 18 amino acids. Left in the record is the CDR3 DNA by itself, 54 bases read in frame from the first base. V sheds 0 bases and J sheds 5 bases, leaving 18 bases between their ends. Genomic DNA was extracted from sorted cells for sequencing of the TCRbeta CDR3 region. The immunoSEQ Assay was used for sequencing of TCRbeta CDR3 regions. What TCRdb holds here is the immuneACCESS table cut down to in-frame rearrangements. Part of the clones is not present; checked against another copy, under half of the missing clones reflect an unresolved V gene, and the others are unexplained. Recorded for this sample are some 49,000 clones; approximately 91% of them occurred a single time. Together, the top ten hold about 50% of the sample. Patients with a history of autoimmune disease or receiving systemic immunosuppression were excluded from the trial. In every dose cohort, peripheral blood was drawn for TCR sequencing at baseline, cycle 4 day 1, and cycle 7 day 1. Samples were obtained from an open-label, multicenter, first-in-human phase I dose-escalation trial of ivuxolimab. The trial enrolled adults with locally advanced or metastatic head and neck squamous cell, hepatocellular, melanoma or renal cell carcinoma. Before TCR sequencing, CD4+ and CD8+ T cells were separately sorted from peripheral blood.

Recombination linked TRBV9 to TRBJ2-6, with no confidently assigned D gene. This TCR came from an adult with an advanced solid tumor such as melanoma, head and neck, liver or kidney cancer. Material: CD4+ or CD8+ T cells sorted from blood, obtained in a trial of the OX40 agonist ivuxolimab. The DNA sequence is TGTGCCAGCAGCGTAGGTTTGCAGACCATGTCGTGGGCCAACGTCCTGACTTTC. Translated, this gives CASSVGLQTMSWANVLTF.